What follows are 31 T cell receptor beta chains derived from one specimen sequenced in a study of cytomegalovirus exposure and HLA in healthy donors. Use of 60 Vbeta and 13 Jbeta primers characterized the PCR. Generated by immunoSEQ multiplex PCR, the TCRdb table keeps only in-frame clones and is missing some. Of 200,000 to 250,000 clones listed, almost 70% are singletons. Sequencing used PBMCs. Receptors were obtained from a man aged 35 to 55 in good health and CMV-seropositive.

Concerning this clone itself: One end of the junction does not line up with germline, which may come from a read error. V is TRBV7-9 and J is TRBJ1-1; 7 nucleotides agree with TRBD1. There are 14 residues in the CDR3. Germline values: CDR1 SEHNR, CDR2 FQNEAQ (reference sequence). CDR3 amino acids: CSSSLGGLGTEAFF. CDR3 in DNA: TGTTCCAGCAGCTTAGGGGGCTTGGGGACTGAAGCTTTCTTT. The full variable domain, in which reference TRBV7-9 and TRBJ1-1 provide the parts outside the CDR3, is DTGVSQNPRHKITKRGQNVTFRCDPISEHNRLYWYRQTLGQGPEFLTYFQNEAQLEKSRLLSDRFSAERPKGSFSTLEIQRTEQGDSAMYLCSSSLGGLGTEAFFGQGTRLTVV.

V is TRBV7-2 and J is TRBJ1-3; no definite D call. Germline CDR1 SGHTA, CDR2 FQGNSA. The V end was cut by 5 bases, the J end by 0 bases, with 11 bases between. The CDR3 runs to 15 residues. In nucleotides, the CDR3 is TGTGCCAGCAGCCGTGGGCCCAACTCTGGAAACACCATATATTTT. The encoded protein is CASSRGPNSGNTIYF.

This clone has a handful of counts. This rearrangement joins TRBV7-7 to TRBJ2-1, with D possibly being TRBD1 or TRBD2 (9 bases each). This CDR3 has 20 amino acids. V was pared by 5 bases and J by 7 bases, with 33 bases between. Looked up from germline, CDR1 is SSHAT and CDR2 is FNYEAQ (reference sequence). The CDR3 reads CASSLLPGQGTAGGINEQFF. In DNA, the CDR3 is TGTGCCAGCAGCCTTCTTCCAGGACAGGGGACGGCGGGGGGGATAAATGAGCAGTTCTTC.

The chain joins TRBV25-1 to TRBJ1-2; 7 bases agree with TRBD1. The length of the CDR3 is 16 residues. V lost 6 bases and J lost 4; bases outside the gene matches: 14. Germline V gene data show CDR1 as MGHDK and CDR2 as SYGVNS. The chain's CDR3 is CASSLEKQGKGYGYTF. The CDR3 DNA reads TGTGCCAGCAGCCTAGAGAAACAGGGGAAGGGCTATGGCTACACCTTC.

V and J are TRBV2 and TRBJ1-1, with 7 bases matching TRBD1. Germline-derived CDR1 and CDR2 are SNHLY and FYNNEI. J gave up 5 bases and V 4 bases, and 4 bases lay outside the gene matches. This CDR3 spans 13 amino acids. The DNA of the CDR3 is TGTGCCAGCAGTGCGGACAGGTTAACTGAAGCTTTCTTT. It is translated as CASSADRLTEAFF.

The J gene is TRBJ2-5, the V gene TRBV7-7; TRBD2 matches 11 bases. Germline values: CDR1 SSHAT, CDR2 FNYEAQ (reference sequence). V shed 5 bases, J shed 5 bases, and the junction held 7 bases outside the gene matches. The CDR3 spans 15 residues. The CDR3 sequence is CASSLSGGAVETQYF. The CDR3 bases are TGTGCCAGCAGCCTTAGCGGGGGGGCTGTTGAGACCCAGTACTTC.

A note on this clone: The sample holds other DNA sequences that translate to the same CDR3. V gene TRBV25-1 combines with J gene TRBJ1-1, with D tentatively TRBD1 (5 bases). CDR3 length: 11 amino acids. The germline V and J ends were trimmed by 10 bases and 7 bases, with 13 bases remaining between them. CDR1 and CDR2 (germline): MGHDK, SYGVNS. The CDR3, as DNA: TGTGCCATCCCGAGCGGGGGTGAAGCTTTCTTT. Its translation is CAIPSGGEAFF.

This chain connects TRBV27 to TRBJ2-7; 9 bases are shared with TRBD1. The length of the CDR3 is 15 residues. V lost 2 bases and J lost 4; bases outside the gene matches: 6. Per the germline V gene, CDR1 is MNHEY and CDR2 is SMNVEV (reference sequence). For the CDR3, the DNA is TGTGCCAGCAGTTTAAAACAGGGGGCGAGGTACGAGCAGTACTTC. Protein sequence: CASSLKQGARYEQYF.

The chain recombines TRBV6-1 with TRBJ2-1, with D possibly being TRBD1 (6 bases). V was clipped by 6 bases and J by 8 bases, with 11 bases between them. Looked up from germline, CDR1 is MNHNS and CDR2 is SASEGT. The CDR3 consists of 12 residues. CDR3 loop: CASRTGIDEQFF. For the CDR3, the DNA is TGTGCCAGCAGAACAGGGATTGATGAGCAGTTCTTC.

This sequence joins TRBV27 and TRBJ2-3, with D maybe TRBD1 (5 bases). With 0 bases removed from V and 2 bases from J, the gap between germline ends came to 9 bases. Germline V gives CDR1 MNHEY, CDR2 SMNVEV (reference sequence). The CDR3 runs to 15 residues. The CDR3 region has the DNA TGTGCCAGCAGTTTATCGAAGACAGTCACAGATACGCAGTATTTT. Translated, it gives CASSLSKTVTDTQYF.

The V and J genes are TRBV7-8 and TRBJ1-2; D might be TRBD1 (5 bases). Germline loops: CDR1 SGHVS, CDR2 FQNEAQ. Trimming pared 6 bases from V and 1 base from J, leaving 9 bases between. The CDR3 totals 13 residues. This CDR3 reads CASREGVNYGYTF. DNA of the CDR3: TGTGCCAGCAGAGAAGGGGTTAACTATGGCTACACCTTC.

This rearrangement joins TRBV7-2 to TRBJ1-3; D is perhaps TRBD1 (6 bases). The CDR3 has 17 residues. Trimming removed 2 bases at V and 0 bases at J, with 14 bases between. Germline V gene sequence: CDR1 SGHTA, CDR2 FQGNSA. In nucleotides, the CDR3 is TGTGCCAGCAGCTTATCGGGACATAGAAGCTCTGGAAACACCATATATTTT. Translation: CASSLSGHRSSGNTIYF.

V and J are TRBV6-5 and TRBJ1-1, with 11 positions matching TRBD1. Germline V CDR1 and CDR2: MNHEY, SVGAGI. CDR3 size: 14 residues. Losses at the gene ends were 5 bases for V and 10 bases for J; bases not matched to a gene: 9. CDR3 region: CASSTTGTGGRAFF. For the CDR3, the DNA is TGTGCCAGCAGTACCACTGGGACAGGGGGGCGAGCTTTCTTT.

The chain has TRBV7-2 and TRBJ2-1; 11 positions agree with TRBD2. The germline V gene has CDR1 SGHTA and CDR2 FQGNSA. With 2 bases clipped from V and 7 bases from J, the junction kept 10 bases outside the gene matches. The CDR3 is 17 amino acids. This chain's CDR3 is CASSLRVAGGRGNEQFF. The CDR3 nucleotides read TGTGCCAGCAGCTTAAGGGTAGCGGGGGGGCGAGGAAATGAGCAGTTCTTC.

The V gene is TRBV9, the J gene TRBJ2-7, with a tentative D call TRBD2 (6 bases). Germline CDR1 SGDLS, CDR2 YYNGEE. V was cut by 0 bases and J by 1 base, with 14 bases left in between. This CDR3 has 16 residues. CDR3 DNA: TGTGCCAGCAGCGTAGGTCTGCGGGATACGTCCTACGAGCAGTACTTC. Translated: CASSVGLRDTSYEQYF.

The J gene is TRBJ2-7, the V gene TRBV4-1, with D possibly being TRBD1 (5 bases). V was cut by 3 bases and J by 3 bases, with 12 bases left in between. CDR1 MGHRA and CDR2 YSYEKL come from the germline V gene. The length of the CDR3 is 14 residues. The CDR3 is CASSHRDSNYEQYF. For the CDR3, the DNA is TGCGCCAGCAGCCACCGAGACAGTAACTACGAGCAGTACTTC.

There are a few counts of this clone. One end of the junction is discordant with germline, which a read error may explain. The chain combines TRBV7-9 with TRBJ2-3; maybe TRBD2 (5 bases). CDR3 length: 16 amino acids. Germline CDR1 SEHNR, CDR2 FQNEAQ (reference sequence). CDR3 nucleotides: TGTTCCAGCAGCCCCGCCAGGACTCAAAGCACAGATACGCAGTATTTT. Its translation is CSSSPARTQSTDTQYF. Complete variable domain (other parts from reference TRBV7-9 and TRBJ2-3): DTGVSQNPRHKITKRGQNVTFRCDPISEHNRLYWYRQTLGQGPEFLTYFQNEAQLEKSRLLSDRFSAERPKGSFSTLEIQRTEQGDSAMYLCSSSPARTQSTDTQYFGPGTRLTVL.

The chain joins TRBV6-1 to TRBJ1-1; the D is unclear. The V end was cut by 6 bases, the J end by 5 bases, with 16 bases between. The CDR3 has 14 amino acids. Germline lookup yields CDR1 MNHNS and CDR2 SASEGT. The CDR3 protein is CASRGGLAETEAFF. CDR3 DNA sequence: TGTGCCAGCAGGGGAGGCTTGGCGGAGACTGAAGCTTTCTTT.

CDR3 sequence: CASSPRTRGRLNEQYF. DNA for the CDR3: TGTGCCAGCAGCCCGCGGACTAGAGGGAGACTAAACGAGCAGTACTTC. The chain is built from TRBV9 and TRBJ2-7; TRBD2 matches at 7 bases. The CDR3 extends over 16 amino acids. V dropped 4 bases and J dropped 5; count of bases not matched to a gene: 15. Germline CDR1 reads SGDLS; CDR2 reads YYNGEE.

V and J are TRBV15 and TRBJ1-4, with unresolved D. The CDR3 runs 15 residues. Trimming pared 3 bases from V and 0 bases from J, leaving 8 bases between. Germline lookup yields CDR1 LNHNV and CDR2 YYDKDF (reference sequence). The CDR3 DNA reads as TGTGCCACCAGCAGGGACTTTGCAACTAATGAAAAACTGTTTTTT. Translating gives CATSRDFATNEKLFF.

This chain joins TRBV18 and TRBJ2-3, with D possibly TRBD1 on 6 matching bases. V shed 3 bases and J shed 2 bases, with 12 bases lying between them. Per the germline V gene, CDR1 is KGHSH and CDR2 is LQKENI. CDR3 size: 15 residues. CDR3 nucleotides: TGTGCCAGCTCACCTCCGGGGACACCCACAGATACGCAGTATTTT. This sequence encodes CASSPPGTPTDTQYF.

The gene calls are TRBV19 and TRBJ1-4, with D maybe TRBD1 (6 bases). The V gene's germline CDR1 is LNHDA and CDR2 SQIVND (reference sequence). The CDR3 is 14 residues long. The germline V and J ends were trimmed by 9 bases and 3 bases, with 14 bases remaining between them. Here the CDR3 reads CASRGHGPNEKLFF. For the CDR3, the DNA is TGTGCCAGCCGGGGACATGGACCTAATGAAAAACTGTTTTTT.

The gene calls are TRBV4-3 and TRBJ1-5, with a weak D call TRBD1 (5 bases). From germline, CDR1 is LGHNA and CDR2 YSLEER. The CDR3 is made up of 16 amino acids. V lost 1 base and J lost 0, with 10 bases in between. CDR3 sequence reads: CASSQVWDYSNQPQHF. CDR3 sequence (DNA): TGCGCCAGCAGCCAAGTTTGGGACTATAGCAATCAGCCCCAGCATTTT.

This clone was detected only a few times. The CDR3 region has the DNA TGTGCCATCTCTCCAGGGACTGGCGGGGAGCTGTTTTTT. Encoded protein: CAISPGTGGELFF. The rearrangement joins TRBV10-3 to TRBJ2-2; possibly TRBD2 for D (6 bases). V lost 8 bases, J lost 7 bases, and 14 bases lay in between. Germline V gives CDR1 ENHRY, CDR2 SYGVKD. CDR3 length: 13 amino acids.

J is TRBJ1-5 and V is TRBV9; 7 positions agree with TRBD1. Germline loops: CDR1 SGDLS, CDR2 YYNGEE. Trimming cost V 1 base and J 4 bases; bases outside gene matches: 5. This CDR3 contains 15 residues. CDR3 protein: CASSVNTGDNQPQHF. For the CDR3, the DNA is TGTGCCAGCAGCGTAAATACAGGGGATAATCAGCCCCAGCATTTT.

The chain has TRBV6-1 and TRBJ2-5, with a tentative D call TRBD2 (5 bases). The DNA end is a closer match to TRBJ2-7, so the J assignment may be wrong. Germline assignment: CDR1 MNHNS and CDR2 SASEGT. The CDR3 length is 15 residues. CDR3 DNA: TGTGCCAGCAGTGAACTGGGCCCCAGCGGCTACGAGCAGTACTTC. Encoded protein: CASSELGPSGYEQYF.

The V and J genes are TRBV18 and TRBJ2-1; a weak D match, TRBD2 (6 bases). V shed 2 bases and J shed 6 bases, with 17 bases lying between them. Germline assignment: CDR1 KGHSH and CDR2 LQKENI. This CDR3 region has 16 residues. The CDR3 sequence is CASSPGVSPGGNEQFF. For the CDR3, the DNA is TGTGCCAGCTCACCAGGGGTTTCGCCCGGGGGCAATGAGCAGTTCTTC. Based on the CDR3 plus reference TRBV18 and TRBJ2-1, the full variable domain is NAGVMQNPRHLVRRRGQEARLRCSPMKGHSHVYWYRQLPEEGLKFMVYLQKENIIDESGMPKERFSAEFPKEGPSILRIQQVVRGDSAAYFCASSPGVSPGGNEQFFGPGTRLTVL.

This chain links TRBV6-8 with TRBJ2-1; D gene uncertain. CDR3 size: 14 residues. The V and J ends lost 6 bases and 0 bases respectively, with 9 bases between them. Germline loops: CDR1 MNHGY, CDR2 SAAAGT. The CDR3 loop is CASSFLASYNEQFF. DNA for the CDR3: TGTGCCAGCAGCTTCTTGGCCTCCTACAATGAGCAGTTCTTC.

This rearrangement joins TRBV4-3 to TRBJ2-1; 8 nucleotides match TRBD2. Germline V lookup: CDR1 LGHNA, CDR2 YSLEER. V shed 4 bases and J 7 bases; nucleotides not matched to a gene: 12. CDR3 length equals 16 residues. CDR3 sequence reads: CASSRSGTSSSNEQFF. As DNA, the CDR3 is TGCGCCAGCAGCCGCTCCGGGACTAGTTCTTCGAATGAGCAGTTCTTC.

This clone was seen a few times. V is TRBV29-1 and J is TRBJ1-3; D is ambiguous. CDR3 length: 13 amino acids. Germline V gene lookup returns CDR1 SQVTM and CDR2 ANQGSEA. V was shortened by 6 bases and J by 0 bases, with 9 bases between the two germline ends. CDR3 nucleotides: TGCAGCGTCGGCACTACCTCTGGAAACACCATATATTTT. As protein: CSVGTTSGNTIYF. The variable domain in full, with the rest retrieved from reference TRBV29-1 and TRBJ1-3, is SAVISQKPSRDICQRGTSLTIQCQVDSQVTMMFWYRQQPGQSLTLIATANQGSEATYESGFVIDKFPISRPNLTFSTLTVSNMSPEDSSIYLCSVGTTSGNTIYFGEGSWLTVV.

J is TRBJ2-7 and V is TRBV7-9, with D perhaps TRBD1 (5 bases). This CDR3 has 17 amino acids. Germline V gene lookup returns CDR1 SEHNR and CDR2 FQNEAQ (reference sequence). Trimming took 6 bases from V and 0 from J, leaving 21 bases between them. Here the CDR3 reads CASSQTVGSAPSYEQYF. CDR3 sequence (DNA): TGTGCCAGCAGTCAGACAGTTGGGTCCGCTCCCTCCTACGAGCAGTACTTC.